The 27 T cell receptor beta chains given below trace back to one sample, sequenced in a study of technical replicates of blood from a handful of donors. Data came from immunoSEQ multiplex PCR; TCRdb stores just in-frame clones and leaves some out. In the table there are just under 85,000 clones, more than 90% of which are singletons. Sequencing was performed on T cells isolated from PBMCs. These receptors originate from a human donor in good health.

The chain uses TRBV29-1 and TRBJ1-1; D might be TRBD1 (5 bases). V gave up 0 bases and J gave up 11 bases, with 16 bases separating them. The V gene's germline CDR1 is SQVTM and CDR2 ANQGSEA. The CDR3 covers 13 residues. CDR3: CSVEDMGEATAFF. The CDR3 coding sequence is TGCAGCGTTGAAGATATGGGGGAGGCGACTGCTTTCTTT.

This chain links TRBV5-4 with TRBJ2-7, with 7 bases that match TRBD1. Germline trimming cut 2 bases from V and 4 bases from J; bases unmatched to any gene: 6. Germline CDR1 SGHNT, CDR2 YYREEE (reference sequence). CDR3 length: 14 residues. The CDR3 sequence: CASSLGQEVYEQYF. In nucleotides, the CDR3 is TGTGCCAGCAGCTTAGGACAGGAGGTATACGAGCAGTACTTC.

CDR3 in amino acids: CASGARGGSNTEAFF. CDR3 sequence (DNA): TGTGCCAGCGGCGCGCGGGGTGGATCGAACACTGAAGCTTTCTTT. The chain links TRBV2 to TRBJ1-1, with D hard to call. Germline V lookup: CDR1 SNHLY, CDR2 FYNNEI. The CDR3 consists of 15 residues. With 8 bases removed from V and 1 base from J, the gap between germline ends came to 17 bases.

The V call is TRBV28, the J call TRBJ1-1; 10 bases line up with TRBD1. This CDR3 region has 18 residues. V shed 7 bases and J 4 bases; nucleotides not matched to a gene: 18. The germline V gene has CDR1 MDHEN and CDR2 SYDVKM. In DNA form, the CDR3 reads TGTGCCAGCACCGGACAGGGGGTGATCTACGGTGCGGGCACTGAAGCTTTCTTT. Protein product: CASTGQGVIYGAGTEAFF. The variable domain in full, with the rest retrieved from reference TRBV28 and TRBJ1-1, is DVKVTQSSRYLVKRTGEKVFLECVQDMDHENMFWYRQDPGLGLRLIYFSYDVKMKEKGDIPEGYSVSREKKERFSLILESASTNQTSMYLCASTGQGVIYGAGTEAFFGQGTRLTVV.

The chain couples TRBV2 to TRBJ2-1; 8 nucleotides line up with TRBD2. Germline trimming cut 10 bases from V and 4 bases from J; bases unmatched to any gene: 12. CDR1 and CDR2 (germline): SNHLY, FYNNEI. The CDR3 sequence is 15 residues long. CDR3 residues: CAILSGTRTYNEQFF. Written as DNA, the CDR3 is TGTGCCATCTTATCCGGGACTAGGACGTACAATGAGCAGTTCTTC.

In its sample, this clone was seen a few times. The V call is TRBV28, the J call TRBJ2-3; 8 nucleotides align to TRBD1. V shed 4 bases, J shed 2 bases, and the junction held 8 bases outside the gene matches. Per the germline V gene, CDR1 is MDHEN and CDR2 is SYDVKM. This CDR3 is built from 16 residues. CDR3: CASSSGQGTYTDTQYF. The CDR3 DNA sequence: TGTGCCAGCAGTTCCGGACAGGGAACTTACACAGATACGCAGTATTTT.

This clone came up a few times. CDR3 DNA: TGTGCCAGCAGCTCTGGACAGTACACAGATACGCAGTATTTT. Protein: CASSSGQYTDTQYF. This rearrangement joins TRBV7-3 to TRBJ2-3; the D gene is possibly TRBD1 (6 bases). This CDR3 is built from 14 residues. Trimming took 4 bases from V and 2 from J, leaving 10 bases between them. CDR1 SGHTA and CDR2 FQGTGA come from the germline V gene.

The chain uses TRBV7-2 and TRBJ2-5, with a tentative D call TRBD2 (6 bases). Trimming left V 2 bases short and J 7 bases short, with 11 bases between. There are 13 residues in the CDR3. Per the germline V gene, CDR1 is SGHTA and CDR2 is FQGNSA. CDR3 protein: CASSLLPEGTQYF. The CDR3 DNA follows: TGTGCCAGCAGCTTACTTCCGGAGGGGACCCAGTACTTC.

This chain uses TRBV15 with TRBJ1-5; D is perhaps TRBD1 (5 bases). Trimming took 1 base from V and 0 from J, leaving 10 bases between them. The CDR3 consists of 16 residues. Looked up from germline, CDR1 is LNHNV and CDR2 is YYDKDF (reference sequence). The CDR3 bases are TGTGCCACCAGCAGAGCTCAGGGATTTAGCAATCAGCCCCAGCATTTT. It codes for CATSRAQGFSNQPQHF.

The CDR3 region is CASSRDRETQYF. The CDR3 DNA reads TGCGCCAGCAGCAGGGACAGGGAAACGCAGTATTTT. The chain couples TRBV4-1 to TRBJ2-3, with TRBD1 identical over 9 bases. Trimming removed 5 bases from V and 9 bases from J; junction bases left unmatched: 3. The germline V gene has CDR1 MGHRA and CDR2 YSYEKL. This CDR3 has 12 amino acids.

The chain is built from TRBV30 and TRBJ1-2, with D possibly TRBD1 on 6 matching bases. Trimming shortened V by 0 bases and J by 5 bases, and 19 bases separated the two germline ends. Germline-derived CDR1 and CDR2 are GTSNPN and SVGIG (reference sequence). There are 16 residues in the CDR3. The CDR3 reads CAWSVSGQTSKYGYTF. The DNA of the CDR3 is TGTGCCTGGAGTGTAAGCGGACAGACGTCAAAATATGGCTACACCTTC.

This chain connects TRBV5-8 to TRBJ1-2; TRBD1 might be the D (5 bases). Looked up from germline, CDR1 is SGHTS and CDR2 is YDEGEE. V dropped 4 bases and J dropped 5 bases, with 9 bases sitting between them. This CDR3 is 12 amino acids long. CDR3 coding DNA: TGTGCCAGCAGCCCTAGGGGATATGGCTACACCTTC. Its protein is CASSPRGYGYTF.

The chain is built from TRBV7-9 and TRBJ2-2; 7 positions agree with TRBD1. The CDR3 consists of 15 residues. The V segment lost 5 bases and the J segment 5 bases; nucleotides outside the gene matches: 8. Germline V lookup: CDR1 SEHNR, CDR2 FQNEAQ (reference sequence). The CDR3 DNA is TGTGCCAGCAGCGTGACAGGGTTGAAGACCGGGGAGCTGTTTTTT. It yields the protein CASSVTGLKTGELFF.

For the CDR3, the DNA is TGTGCCAGCAGACCCCCTGGCGGGGGGTCCTTGGAGCAGTACTTC. Translating gives CASRPPGGGSLEQYF. The J gene is TRBJ2-7, the V gene TRBV7-9; TRBD2 matches at 8 bases. V lost 6 bases to trimming and J lost 7 bases; unmatched junction nucleotides: 14. The CDR3 runs 15 residues. Per germline, CDR1 SEHNR and CDR2 FQNEAQ (reference sequence).

This chain joins TRBV6-4 and TRBJ2-1, with 8 bases that match TRBD1. CDR3 size: 15 residues. Trimming removed 3 bases from V and 6 bases from J; junction bases left unmatched: 7. CDR1 and CDR2 (germline): MRHNA, SNTAGT. The CDR3 here is CASSEGQGAVNEQFF. DNA of the CDR3: TGTGCCAGCAGTGAAGGGCAGGGGGCGGTCAATGAGCAGTTCTTC.

This chain links TRBV5-1 with TRBJ2-5; 8 bases match TRBD1. Germline values: CDR1 SGHRS, CDR2 YFSETQ. The CDR3 is made up of 14 amino acids. The V gene end was trimmed by 1 base and the J gene end by 2 bases; junction bases not matched to a gene: 1. The CDR3 nucleotides are TGCGCCAGCAGCTTGCAGGGGGCGCAAGAGACCCAGTACTTC. It is translated as CASSLQGAQETQYF.

This sequence joins TRBV28 and TRBJ2-6; 8 bases match TRBD1. The J segment lost 0 bases and the V segment lost 3 bases, leaving 13 bases of the junction unmatched. Per germline, CDR1 MDHEN and CDR2 SYDVKM. The CDR3 totals 20 residues. This CDR3 is CASSFNVFGTGISGANVLTF. Written as DNA, the CDR3 is TGTGCCAGCAGTTTTAATGTCTTCGGGACAGGAATCTCTGGGGCCAACGTCCTGACTTTC.

V usage is TRBV28 and J usage is TRBJ1-4, with 7 bases aligning to TRBD1. This CDR3 spans 15 amino acids. Trimming took 3 bases from V and 5 from J; bases not matched to a gene: 6. Germline-derived CDR1 and CDR2 are MDHEN and SYDVKM. The CDR3 protein is CASSFFGQANEKLFF. The CDR3 region has the DNA TGTGCCAGCAGTTTTTTTGGACAGGCAAATGAAAAACTGTTTTTT. The full variable domain, completed using reference TRBV28 and TRBJ1-4, is DVKVTQSSRYLVKRTGEKVFLECVQDMDHENMFWYRQDPGLGLRLIYFSYDVKMKEKGDIPEGYSVSREKKERFSLILESASTNQTSMYLCASSFFGQANEKLFFGSGTQLSVL.

The chain links TRBV19 to TRBJ1-1; 7 bases agree with TRBD1. The CDR3 length is 15 residues. From germline, CDR1 is LNHDA and CDR2 SQIVND (reference sequence). V trimming: 3 bases; J trimming: 0 bases; junction bases outside the gene matches: 4. CDR3 bases: TGTGCCAGTAGTATGGGACAGTTCATGAACACTGAAGCTTTCTTT. Its translation: CASSMGQFMNTEAFF.

The chain employs TRBV5-1 and TRBJ2-3, with 13 bases fitting TRBD2. Per germline, CDR1 SGHRS and CDR2 YFSETQ. J lost 7 bases, V lost 4 bases, and 9 bases had no gene match. The CDR3 loop spans 16 amino acids. The CDR3 DNA reads TGCGCCAGCAGCCCGCAACTAGCGGGGGGGCTAAATACGCAGTATTTT. It yields the protein CASSPQLAGGLNTQYF.

J is TRBJ1-2 and V is TRBV5-4; tentatively, D is TRBD1 (6 bases). The CDR3 runs to 15 residues. V lost 1 base, J lost 4 bases, and 14 bases lay in between. In germline, CDR1 is SGHNT, CDR2 YYREEE (reference sequence). CDR3 coding DNA: TGTGCCAGCAGCTTGAACCTAGGGGGGGGCTATGGCTACACCTTC. Translating gives CASSLNLGGGYGYTF.

The rearrangement links TRBV9 to TRBJ1-1; TRBD1 is a possible D gene (6 bases). Trimming removed 7 bases from V and 0 bases from J, with 13 bases in between. Looked up from germline, CDR1 is SGDLS and CDR2 is YYNGEE. The CDR3 sequence is 14 residues long. CDR3 protein: CASAGQGMNTEAFF. The CDR3 nucleotides read TGTGCCAGCGCTGGCCAGGGGATGAACACTGAAGCTTTCTTT.

V is TRBV10-3 and J is TRBJ2-6, with D tentatively TRBD1 (5 bases). V lost 11 bases and J 0 bases, leaving 11 bases between the germline ends. CDR1 is ENHRY and CDR2 is SYGVKD in the germline V gene. CDR3 length: 14 amino acids. The CDR3 nucleotides are TGTGCCGCAGGACAAGACTCTGGGGCCAACGTCCTGACTTTC. It translates to CAAGQDSGANVLTF.

This chain connects TRBV10-1 to TRBJ1-5; D might be TRBD1 (6 bases). Germline-derived CDR1 and CDR2 are WNHNN and SYGVQD (reference sequence). CDR3 length equals 14 residues. V lost 3 bases to trimming and J lost 4 bases, with 10 bases between them. The CDR3 spells CASSETGNNQPQHF. The CDR3 DNA reads as TGCGCCAGCAGTGAAACAGGGAATAATCAGCCCCAGCATTTT.

The V gene is TRBV6-1, the J gene TRBJ1-5, with D perhaps TRBD1 (5 bases). V lost 5 bases, J lost 6 bases, and 11 bases lay in between. Germline lookup yields CDR1 MNHNS and CDR2 SASEGT. CDR3 size: 13 residues. As DNA, the CDR3 is TGTGCCAGCAGTCCCAGGGAGGCTCAGCCCCAGCATTTT. Protein: CASSPREAQPQHF.

This chain links TRBV5-1 with TRBJ1-2, with TRBD1 identical over 7 bases. CDR1 SGHRS and CDR2 YFSETQ come from the germline V gene. This CDR3 comprises 15 residues. V trimming: 4 bases; J trimming: 8 bases; junction bases outside the gene matches: 14. The CDR3 bases are TGCGCCAGCAGCCCCAGGGACAGCGGATTTGAGGGCTACACCTTC. The encoded protein is CASSPRDSGFEGYTF.

J is TRBJ2-7 and V is TRBV5-4; D is unclear. The CDR3 is 12 amino acids. The V gene lost 4 bases and the J gene lost 7 bases, with 12 bases spanning the gap. Germline CDR1 SGHNT, CDR2 YYREEE (reference sequence). The CDR3 coding sequence is TGTGCCAGCAGCCTCCTCTTCGGTGAGCAGTACTTC. Amino acids: CASSLLFGEQYF. Filled out from reference TRBV5-4 and TRBJ2-7, the complete variable domain reads ETGVTQSPTHLIKTRGQQVTLRCSSQSGHNTVSWYQQALGQGPQFIFQYYREEENGRGNFPPRFSGLQFPNYSSELNVNALELDDSALYLCASSLLFGEQYFGPGTRLTVT.